Each of the 23 T cell receptor beta chains below was sequenced from the same sample in a study of blood T cells in healthy people across ages. PCR was performed a second time for 7 to 11 cycles using a sample-barcoded 5' primer and a J-beta primer mix. A single record per CDR3 protein comes from TCRdb applying MiXCR to the 5' RACE reads. The table includes hundreds of thousands of distinct CDR3 sequences, approximately 52% detected once. The sequenced material came from blood. Every receptor here comes from a man aged 55 to 70 in good health.

V usage is TRBV20-1 and J usage is TRBJ2-3; 16 bases fit TRBD2. The CDR3 has 13 residues. Germline-derived CDR1 and CDR2 are DFQATT and SNEGSKA (reference sequence). CDR3 bases: TGCAGCGCTCCGGGACTAGCGGGAGGGCCGCAGTATTTT. Amino acid sequence: CSAPGLAGGPQYF.

The CDR3 bases are TGTGCCAGCAGTTTATCCCTTAAAAACATTCAGTACTTC. Translating gives CASSLSLKNIQYF. This sequence joins TRBV27 and TRBJ2-4; D is unclear. V lost 0 bases and J 4 bases, leaving 4 bases between the germline ends. CDR3 length: 13 amino acids. Germline lookup yields CDR1 MNHEY and CDR2 SMNVEV (reference sequence).

The chain links TRBV12-3 or TRBV12-4 to TRBJ2-7; D call uncertain. The J call may be incorrect, as the DNA end agrees better with TRBJ2-5. The CDR3 runs to 14 residues. CDR3 bases: TGTGCCAGCAGTGTATTGGCAGCCGCCGAGACCCAGTACTTC. As protein: CASSVLAAAETQYF.

The chain links TRBV28 to TRBJ2-7, with 11 bases matching TRBD1. The length of the CDR3 is 15 residues. Per germline, CDR1 MDHEN and CDR2 SYDVKM. Germline trimming cut 8 bases from V and 7 bases from J; bases unmatched to any gene: 13. CDR3 residues: CASATHSGTGGEQYF. The CDR3 nucleotides read TGTGCCAGCGCTACCCATTCGGGGACAGGGGGAGAGCAGTACTTC.

There are many counts of this clonotype. V is TRBV3-1 and J is TRBJ2-5; 8 nucleotides match TRBD2. This CDR3 spans 14 amino acids. Germline CDR1 reads LGHDT; CDR2 reads YNNKEL (reference sequence). J gave up 5 bases and V 2 bases, and 4 bases lay outside the gene matches. CDR3 DNA: TGTGCCAGCAGCCAAAGGGCTAGCGGGGAGACCCAGTACTTC. Translated: CASSQRASGETQYF.

CDR3 sequence (DNA): TGTGCCAGCAGCCAAGATAGAAGGGGACTAGCGGGTGGGGCCAACGTCCTGACTTTC. Its translation: CASSQDRRGLAGGANVLTF. The chain links TRBV4-2 to TRBJ2-6, with 12 positions matching TRBD2. The CDR3 length is 19 residues. V gave up 0 bases and J gave up 3 bases; unmatched junction bases: 6. Germline V gene sequence: CDR1 LGHNA, CDR2 YNFKEQ.

This clonotype was seen only a few times. V gene TRBV5-1 combines with J gene TRBJ1-1; D is perhaps TRBD1 (5 bases). The V gene's germline CDR1 is SGHRS and CDR2 YFSETQ. CDR3 length: 15 residues. V was pared by 0 bases and J by 3 bases, with 12 bases between. The CDR3 protein is CASSLGGTTDTEAFF. CDR3 nucleotide sequence: TGCGCCAGCAGCTTGGGGGGGACTACGGACACTGAAGCTTTCTTT.

The chain couples TRBV11-3 to TRBJ2-1, with D possibly TRBD2 on 7 matching bases. The germline CDR1 and CDR2 sequences are SGHNT and YENEEA. Trimming removed 5 bases at V and 9 bases at J, with 14 bases between. This CDR3 region has 13 residues. CDR3 protein: CASSVGGRREQFF. The CDR3 bases are TGTGCCAGCAGCGTGGGGGGGCGACGTGAGCAGTTCTTC.

As to this clonotype: The junction differs from germline at one of its ends, possibly a read error. The chain carries TRBV4-2 and TRBJ2-3; weak D call: TRBD1 (6 bases). CDR1 and CDR2 from the germline V gene are LGHNA and YNFKEQ. This CDR3 spans 14 amino acids. CDR3 amino acids: CAGSPGQSQDTQYF. CDR3 sequence (DNA): TGTGCCGGCAGTCCTGGACAGAGTCAAGATACGCAGTATTTT.

V usage is TRBV27 and J usage is TRBJ2-7; no firm D call. CDR3 length: 18 amino acids. Trimming shortened V by 0 bases and J by 0 bases, and 18 bases separated the two germline ends. The V gene's germline CDR1 is MNHEY and CDR2 SMNVEV (reference sequence). The CDR3 protein is CASSLSSPREHTSYEQYF. CDR3 sequence (DNA): TGTGCCAGCAGTTTATCGAGCCCTAGGGAACACACCTCCTACGAGCAGTACTTC.

This clonotype was counted between two and nine times. V usage is TRBV14 and J usage is TRBJ2-7, with TRBD1 matching over 8 bases. Looked up from germline, CDR1 is SGHDN and CDR2 is FVKESK. CDR3 length equals 16 residues. V lost 0 bases and J lost 2; bases outside the gene matches: 6. In nucleotides, the CDR3 is TGTGCCAGCAGCCAAGATGTGACAGGGGAGGCCTACGAGCAGTACTTC. Protein: CASSQDVTGEAYEQYF. Combining the CDR3 with reference TRBV14 and TRBJ2-7 gives the whole variable domain EAGVTQFPSHSVIEKGQTVTLRCDPISGHDNLYWYRRVMGKEIKFLLHFVKESKQDESGMPNNRFLAERTGGTYSTLKVQPAELEDSGVYFCASSQDVTGEAYEQYFGPGTRLTVT.

The sample holds many counts of this clonotype. This chain joins TRBV7-2 and TRBJ2-7; D possibly corresponds to TRBD2 (5 bases). CDR1 SGHTA and CDR2 FQGNSA come from the germline V gene. The CDR3 covers 12 residues. Trimming shortened V by 5 bases and J by 6 bases, and 11 bases separated the two germline ends. CDR3 nucleotide sequence: TGTGCCAGCAGCCCGGGATCCCTCGAGCAGTACTTC. Translating gives CASSPGSLEQYF. The whole variable domain, filled in from reference TRBV7-2 and TRBJ2-7, reads GAGVSQSPSNKVTEKGKDVELRCDPISGHTALYWYRQSLGQGLEFLIYFQGNSAPDKSGLPSDRFSAERTGGSVSTLTIQRTQQEDSAVYLCASSPGSLEQYFGPGTRLTVT.

Only a few counts were recorded for this clonotype. The chain employs TRBV9 and TRBJ2-7; 8 positions agree with TRBD2. The trim removed 3 bases at V and 7 bases at J, leaving 12 bases unmatched. CDR1 SGDLS and CDR2 YYNGEE come from the germline V gene. The CDR3 extends over 15 amino acids. The CDR3 DNA is TGTGCCAGCAGCGCGACGGGGGGGACATCTGAAGAGCAGTACTTC. Amino acids: CASSATGGTSEEQYF.

This clonotype was seen only a few times. The rearrangement joins TRBV5-1 to TRBJ2-5, with 8 bases that match TRBD2. CDR3 length: 15 residues. Trimming took 4 bases from V and 2 from J; bases not matched to a gene: 7. CDR1 and CDR2 from the germline V gene are SGHRS and YFSETQ. The CDR3 DNA is TGCGCCAGCAGCCCCGGGGGGGGTCTTCAAGAGACCCAGTACTTC. It specifies CASSPGGGLQETQYF.

The rearrangement joins TRBV7-2 to TRBJ2-3; 13 nucleotides line up with TRBD2. There are 16 residues in the CDR3. Trimming removed 4 bases from V and 10 bases from J; junction bases left unmatched: 11. Germline CDR1 is SGHTA and CDR2 is FQGNSA. The CDR3 sequence: CASSSARTSGSWAQYF. In DNA form, the CDR3 reads TGTGCCAGCAGCTCCGCCCGGACTAGCGGGAGTTGGGCGCAGTATTTT.

The rearrangement uses TRBV5-6 and TRBJ2-7; D not certain. Germline lookup yields CDR1 SGHDT and CDR2 YYEEEE. The length of the CDR3 is 14 residues. V lost 0 bases to trimming and J lost 0 bases, with 7 bases between them. In DNA form, the CDR3 reads TGTGCCAGCAGCTTGGGGGCCTACTCCTACGAGCAGTACTTC. Protein product: CASSLGAYSYEQYF.

This chain uses TRBV14 with TRBJ2-5, with 9 nucleotides matching TRBD2. There are 16 residues in the CDR3. After removal of 4 bases from V and 1 base from J, the junction contained 7 bases not matched to a gene. Germline V lookup: CDR1 SGHDN, CDR2 FVKESK. CDR3 region: CASSPGIAGVQETQYF. CDR3 nucleotide sequence: TGTGCCAGCAGCCCTGGAATAGCGGGGGTCCAAGAGACCCAGTACTTC.

The V and J genes are TRBV20-1 and TRBJ1-2; D might be TRBD1 (6 bases). CDR3 size: 12 residues. V lost 4 bases, J lost 8 bases, and 14 bases lay in between. The germline gives CDR1 DFQATT, CDR2 SNEGSKA (reference sequence). Written as DNA, the CDR3 is TGCAGTGCTACCGGGCCTACAGGGGGCTACACCTTC. It translates to CSATGPTGGYTF.

This rearrangement joins TRBV5-1 to TRBJ2-3, with unresolved D. The CDR3 loop spans 15 amino acids. The germline V gene has CDR1 SGHRS and CDR2 YFSETQ. V dropped 0 bases and J dropped 0 bases, with 8 bases sitting between them. DNA for the CDR3: TGCGCCAGCAGCTTGGGTCCTACTAGCACAGATACGCAGTATTTT. This sequence encodes CASSLGPTSTDTQYF.

The chain is built from TRBV20-1 and TRBJ1-4; no reliable D call. This CDR3 is built from 16 residues. CDR1 and CDR2 from the germline V gene are DFQATT and SNEGSKA (reference sequence). The germline V and J ends were trimmed by 3 bases and 0 bases, with 14 bases remaining between them. Written as DNA, the CDR3 is TGCAGTGCTAGGGTGATTGGTGGTTCAACTAATGAAAAACTGTTTTTT. This encodes CSARVIGGSTNEKLFF.

The CDR3 sequence: CASSIDDRPATDTQYF. CDR3 bases: TGCGCCAGCAGTATTGACGACCGCCCGGCTACAGATACGCAGTATTTT. This chain uses TRBV5-1 with TRBJ2-3; D remains ambiguous. With 5 bases removed from V and 3 bases from J, the gap between germline ends came to 19 bases. The germline CDR1 and CDR2 sequences are SGHRS and YFSETQ. This CDR3 region has 16 residues.

This clonotype came up many times. The chain joins TRBV5-1 to TRBJ2-1; 9 positions match TRBD1. Germline trimming cut 0 bases from V and 10 bases from J; bases unmatched to any gene: 14. Germline values: CDR1 SGHRS, CDR2 YFSETQ. The CDR3 runs to 17 residues. The CDR3 region has the DNA TGCGCCAGCAGCTTGGGGTACGGGAACAGGGGGCTGCGCGAGCAGTTCTTC. Translation gives CASSLGYGNRGLREQFF.

This clonotype appeared a few times. The chain combines TRBV29-1 with TRBJ2-5, with 9 bases matching TRBD1. V lost 7 bases, J lost 5 bases, and 8 bases stayed unmatched. CDR3 length: 13 amino acids. Germline CDR1 and CDR2: SQVTM and ANQGSEA. Here the CDR3 DNA reads TGCAGCGCCCCCACAGGGGGCGGTGAGACCCAGTACTTC. This sequence encodes CSAPTGGGETQYF.